This T cell receptor (beta chain) derives from a study of T cell responses to AZD1222 COVID-19 vaccine. Findings and caveats of the study: Sampled repertoires all dated from after the peak T cell response. Targets within unmutated variant regions were reportedly found for nearly half of spike-specific TCRs. Vaccine-related CD4 TCRs covered spike, predominating at 160-218 and 743-854. The donor cohort was predominantly white British with a female majority, and clonal diversity may have been underestimated.

Remarks on this clone: The target antigen is unknown.

The repertoire was sequenced with immunoSEQ multiplex PCR; TCRdb's copy has only in-frame clones and lacks some. The table includes approximately 190,000 clones, about nine tenths detected once. Losses at the gene ends were 5 bases for V and 5 bases for J; bases not matched to a gene: 4. From germline, CDR1 is PRHDT and CDR2 FYEKMQ (reference sequence). CDR3 length: 15 residues. The J gene is TRBJ2-5, the V gene TRBV13; 14 bases are shared with TRBD2. Source: peripheral blood, taken on day 0 of AZD1222 vaccination. This TCR derives from an adult in good health. The CDR3 DNA sequence: TGTGCCAGCAGCCTGACTAGCGGGGGGGGTGAGACCCAGTACTTC. It translates to CASSLTSGGGETQYF. The full variable domain, rest sourced from reference TRBV13 and TRBJ2-5, is AAGVIQSPRHLIKEKRETATLKCYPIPRHDTVYWYQQGPGQDPQFLISFYEKMQSDKGSIPDRFSAQQFSDYHSELNMSSLELGDSALYFCASSLTSGGGETQYFGPGTRLLVL.